Below, one T cell receptor (beta chain) is given with its context. The source of the sample is a study of blood T cell repertoires in COVID-19. Study information: Researchers got acute and convalescent COVID-19 samples from the United States, Italy and Spain. T cells, B-cell-depleted T cells, or PBMCs provided the cDNA or gDNA that served as material.

In the original analysis: Researchers report that nucleated cell counts were estimated from reference gene primer amplification. Sequenced by immunoSEQ multiplex PCR; TCRdb stores in-frame clones only, minus some. That table is the source of V, J and clone size, and D and trimming were worked out from the DNA. This sample has fewer than 150,000 clones, with around 86% found just once. The CDR3 runs 14 residues. Unmatched junction bases numbered 1, after V lost 5 bases and J lost 2 bases. Germline V CDR1 and CDR2: MGHDK, SYGVNS. This sequence was found in a woman in her seventies with acute or convalescent COVID-19. The V gene is TRBV25-1, the J gene TRBJ1-2, with 11 bases fitting TRBD1. The sample comprised peripheral blood. CDR3 sequence reads: CASSRTGGNYGYTF. The DNA for the CDR3 is TGTGCCAGCAGTCGGACAGGGGGCAACTATGGCTACACCTTC.